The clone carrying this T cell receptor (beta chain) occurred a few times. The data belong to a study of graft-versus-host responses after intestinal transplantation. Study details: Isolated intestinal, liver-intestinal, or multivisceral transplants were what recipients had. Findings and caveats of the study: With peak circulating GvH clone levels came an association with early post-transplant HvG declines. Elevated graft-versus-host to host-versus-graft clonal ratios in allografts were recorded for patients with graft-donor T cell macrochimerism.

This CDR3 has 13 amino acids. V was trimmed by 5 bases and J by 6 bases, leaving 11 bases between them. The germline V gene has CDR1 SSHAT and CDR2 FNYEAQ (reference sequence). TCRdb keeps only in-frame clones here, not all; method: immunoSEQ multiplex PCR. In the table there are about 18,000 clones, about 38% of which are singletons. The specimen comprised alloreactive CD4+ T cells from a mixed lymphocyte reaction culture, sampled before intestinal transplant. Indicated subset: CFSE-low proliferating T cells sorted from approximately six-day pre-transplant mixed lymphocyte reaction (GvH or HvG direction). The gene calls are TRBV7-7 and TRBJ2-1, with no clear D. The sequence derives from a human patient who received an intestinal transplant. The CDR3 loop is CASSRPGSNEQFF. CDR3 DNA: TGTGCCAGCAGCCGGCCAGGAAGCAATGAGCAGTTCTTC.